This T cell receptor (beta chain) was recovered during a study of memory CD4+ T cells and cytomegalovirus serostatus. The CDR3 is made up of 15 amino acids. Trimming removed 3 bases at V and 2 bases at J, with 15 bases between. The V gene's germline CDR1 is SGHRS and CDR2 YFSETQ. Single viable CD3+CD4+CD8-CD45RO+ cells were sorted as the memory CD4+ T cells. TCRdb keeps only in-frame clones here, not all; method: immunoSEQ multiplex PCR. The sample shows approximately 63,000 clones, around three quarters of them seen only once. This clonotype originated in an adult in good health and CMV-seronegative. Some clones in this sample may be carry-over from other donors' samples. Specimen: memory CD4+ T cells from blood. The V and J genes are TRBV5-1 and TRBJ2-7; possible D gene TRBD1, 6 bases. The CDR3 nucleotides are TGCGCCAGCAGCTCTACAGGGTTTAGGGCCTACGAGCAGTACTTC. This gives the protein CASSSTGFRAYEQYF. Filled out from reference TRBV5-1 and TRBJ2-7, the complete variable domain reads KAGVTQTPRYLIKTRGQQVTLSCSPISGHRSVSWYQQTPGQGLQFLFEYFSETQRNKGNFPGRFSGRQFSNSRSEMNVSTLELGDSALYLCASSSTGFRAYEQYFGPGTRLTVT.